The sequence of this T cell receptor (beta chain) was determined in a study of cytomegalovirus exposure and HLA in healthy donors (dated by TCRdb to about 2017). About the study as a whole: According to an earlier analysis of 587 of the donors, 150 million to 200 million T cells yielded 100 million or so unique TCR beta sequences and 276 Gb of sequence data. The later analysis used no new phenotypic data to find candidate immune exposures, relying instead on TCR beta sequences and their occurrence across donors. The aim of the study was to test whether cataloging public T cell receptors could identify signatures of past pathogen exposure. Among about 390 genotyped donors of the cohort, an average of 235,054 unique TCR beta nucleotide sequences were sequenced per donor, 15% to 20% of them non-productive. The number of typed donors differed by locus: about 629-640 for A, B, C, DRB1 and DQB1; approximately 520 for DQA1; about 600 for DPA1; and roughly 450 for DPB1. Because of strong linkage in the cohort, roughly five DR-DQ haplotypes were treated as single units for association and clustering. Using immunosequencing, the study profiled T cell repertoires from around 680 subjects and related those repertoires to cytomegalovirus serostatus. In an earlier analysis of 587 of the donors, high-throughput TCR beta sequencing was used to judge whether each TCR beta V gene segment behaved as functional or pseudogenic. Every repertoire in the discovery cohort had been generated on one and the same sequencing platform. In addition to the first cohort of 650 to 750 subjects, a separate validation cohort of 120 different subjects was used. The genetic ancestry cluster associated with self-reported Caucasian donors included around four fifths of the roughly 400 genotyped donors. To study patterns of TCR occurrence, a later analysis re-analyzed previously published TCR beta repertoires from under 750 donors and added high-resolution HLA genotyping. In a later genetic analysis, genome-wide SNP genotypes for about 65% of the 666 donors were used, and that subset was treated as a discovery cohort. Class I and class II HLA loci were covered by the typing at four-digit resolution. The study combined high-throughput TCR immunosequencing, statistical association of individual TCRs with disease status, and machine learning to predict cytomegalovirus infection status. Approximately 300 gigabases of sequencing data and tens of millions of unique TCR sequences made up an early release that covered 500 to 700 HLA-typed donors. Donor age, sex, ethnicity and CMV serostatus were compiled alongside the repertoire data. Study-level results and caveats: In a later analysis, some 18,000 TCR beta sequences were associated with specific HLA alleles at a false discovery rate of 0.05. An earlier analysis of approximately 500 of the donors showed that most TCR beta V segments appeared in productive rearrangements either about 87% or about 30% of the time, which broadly matched IMGT annotations. A later analysis found that TCR association rates varied across HLA loci, with DRB1 alleles showing the most associated TCRs and HLA-C alleles the fewest. A later analysis reported that several top co-occurrence clusters appeared linked to parvovirus B19, influenza, CMV and Epstein-Barr virus. An association between a missense DCLRE1C variant and V-gene and J-gene trimming of TCR beta chains was found in a later genetic analysis and replicated in an independent cohort. Correlated functional status among segregating V segments might be attributable to linkage disequilibrium, but an unknown experimental factor could not be ruled out. In a later genetic analysis, fewer N-insertions in productive TCRs were reported among donors in an Asian-associated ancestry cluster than the roughly 700-donor mean. When HLA alleles, especially DR and DQ, strongly co-occurred, attributing TCR associations to individual alleles was difficult. Sequencing depth was assumed to be roughly uniform across donors in the presence/absence analyses, though that assumption may not hold. In vitro tests confirmed that a few of the cytomegalovirus-associated TCR beta chains recognize cytomegalovirus antigens. A cluster of highly shared sequence variants was judged likely to represent a technical artifact of the sequencing pipeline. Because counts were too low, under 20 rarely observed V segments, including chromosome 9 orphons, were left out of the earlier analysis of about 500 of the donors. Because the 87-base-pair reads could not distinguish some IMGT-functional V segments, including TRBV6-2 and TRBV6-3, those segments were excluded. In a later analysis, HLA-associated TCR beta chains were found to be more clonally expanded and to have lower generation probabilities than equally common non-associated chains. Because some donors lacked HLA typing at each locus, the association tests relied only on the typed subset. In the study, 150 to 200 TCR beta chains were listed as associated with cytomegalovirus. While some public TCRs were present in many individuals, most TCR sequences turned up only very rarely across donors. CMV serostatus was the only immune exposure information available for the cohort. In this cohort, only TCR beta chains were sequenced, and detectable features were limited by the absence of alpha or paired-chain data. Most CMV-associated TCR beta chains appeared to be HLA-restricted in a later analysis, and the HLA associations seemed to be driven largely by CMV exposure. A further reported finding was that TCR beta sequences accurately predicted the HLA-A and HLA-B alleles for most subjects in the first cohort. In both the original and validation cohorts, the classifier was reported to diagnose cytomegalovirus status with high specificity and sensitivity. The authors suggested that the approach could potentially be extended to other disease states and immunological phenotypes.

The protocol used for the library was the immunoSEQ multiplex PCR assay. For the multiplex PCR, a mixture combining 60 forward primers for TCR Vbeta segments and 13 reverse primers for TCR Jbeta segments was used. Amplification of the CDR3 region of rearranged TCR beta genes was performed with a multiplex PCR assay on genomic DNA. The Illumina HiSeq System was used to sequence the amplified TCR beta libraries as 87-base-pair reads. The authors' analysis ran thus. In a later analysis, tens of millions of unique TCR beta chains were counted across the approximately 640 repertoires, and around 10 million of these chains were shared by at least two donors. A nearest-neighbor algorithm error-corrected the raw reads and collapsed the reads into unique sequences, merging closely related sequences to remove PCR and sequencing errors. V, D and J gene segments were assigned by aligning CDR3 sequences to IMGT reference sequences. For a sequence to be retained, a match of at least six nucleotides was required to both a V gene segment and a J gene segment. Rearrangements were classified as productive when the CDR3 lacked stop codons and remained in frame with V and J, and all other rearrangements were classified as non-productive. Following IMGT convention, CDR3 was defined as the stretch from the second conserved V-encoded cysteine up to the conserved J-encoded phenylalanine. The earlier analysis of some 540 of the donors excluded any sequence lacking an unambiguous match to a single V gene segment. In an earlier analysis of approximately 590 of the donors, V segments were called functional above 56.7% productive rearrangements and were called segregating when the between-donor standard deviation exceeded 5%. A statistical classification framework was developed to diagnose cytomegalovirus status using the catalog of TCR beta chain sequences. In a later analysis, V and J genes were assigned by comparing TCR nucleotide sequences against IMGT/GENE-DB human TR gene sequences. Using the TCRdist pipeline, a later analysis assigned CDR3 sequences along with most-parsimonious VDJ recombination scenarios. In a later analysis, every TCR beta chain was defined by the combination of its CDR3 amino acid sequence and its V-gene family, and reads without a unique V-gene family were dropped. To address suspected cross-contamination and a sequencing artifact, a later analysis removed a few hundred highly shared, low-generation-probability nucleotide sequences. A later analysis calculated a clonal expansion index for each public chain from normalized within-repertoire ranks of inferred template counts. In a later analysis, generation probabilities were computed using a VDJ recombination model fitted to out-of-frame rearrangements, and the results were checked against IGoR. A later analysis scored TCR-TCR, TCR-HLA and TCR-CMV co-occurrence with hypergeometric tests, applying a repertoire-size bias correction to TCR pairs. False discovery rates were estimated in a later analysis by permuting HLA or CMV assignments 20 times. A later analysis grouped co-occurring TCRs with DBSCAN, adding TCRdist sequence similarity when clustering within HLA-allele-positive subsets. Repertoires with fewer than 30,000 or more than 120,000 public chains were left out of co-occurrence clustering, as were four to six repertoires with anomalous nucleotide sharing. TCRdb obtained this table from immuneACCESS and retained in-frame rearrangements with V and J assigned. These tables miss some clones; where compared with another copy, unresolved V genes account for less than half of the shortfall, and the remainder is unexplained. For V, J and clone size, that table is used; D and trimming come from the DNA. Across this sample there are 240,000 or so clones, with approximately 80% seen only once. Roughly 7.4% of the sample goes to the ten largest clones.

In total, around 600 healthy bone marrow donors made up the cohort. Cohort members were all nominally healthy when sampled, although unrecorded immune exposures were likely present. The donor was CMV seropositive and was included in the group of some 290 seropositive cohort members. A peripheral blood sample was collected from each donor, and TCR beta sequencing was performed on peripheral blood mononuclear cells. The Qiagen DNeasy Blood Extraction Kit was used to extract genomic DNA from the blood cell samples. Note on this clone: Its antigen has not been determined. Nothing much larger sits one base from this clone, and base qualities are not available.

The CDR3 goes from the cysteine to the phenylalanine over 14 residues. Only the CDR3 part of the read is kept: 42 bases, read in frame from the first base. Deletion took 6 bases off V and 0 bases off J, with a span of 13 bases between the germline ends. The source of this sequence is a woman aged 60 to 75 in good health and CMV-seropositive. The rearrangement joined TRBV5-3 to TRBJ2-7, with no confidently assigned D gene. TRBV5-3 is given ORF status, its function remaining uncertain. The sample taken for sequencing was PBMCs. The CDR3 corresponds to CARTLDASSYEQYF. The DNA reads as follows: TGTGCCAGAACCCTTGATGCCAGCTCCTACGAGCAGTACTTC.